Shown below are 27 T cell receptor beta chains from a single sample sequenced in a study of blood T cell repertoires in COVID-19. Only in-frame clones appear in the TCRdb table, and some are missing; sequencing was by immunoSEQ multiplex PCR. The table lists approximately 300,000 clones, approximately 88% of them singletons. Sequenced input: peripheral blood. The receptor set was obtained from a man in his late teens or twenties who had recovered from COVID-19.

The chain is built from TRBV27 and TRBJ2-2; maybe TRBD1 (6 bases). The CDR3 totals 15 residues. V gave up 4 bases and J gave up 2 bases, with 11 bases separating them. Germline CDR1 reads MNHEY; CDR2 reads SMNVEV (reference sequence). The CDR3 DNA reads TGTGCCAGCAGTTGGAACAGGGAAAACACCGGGGAGCTGTTTTTT. It translates to CASSWNRENTGELFF.

The chain couples TRBV18 to TRBJ2-7; the match to TRBD2 covers 7 bases. The CDR3 is made up of 16 amino acids. Germline V gene lookup returns CDR1 KGHSH and CDR2 LQKENI. Trimming cost V 3 bases and J 4 bases; bases outside gene matches: 12. CDR3 coding DNA: TGTGCCAGCTCACCGCCCGGGACTACGAAACCTTACGAGCAGTACTTC. Its protein is CASSPPGTTKPYEQYF.

The chain has TRBV29-1 and TRBJ1-2, with D perhaps TRBD1 (5 bases). CDR1 and CDR2 from the germline V gene are SQVTM and ANQGSEA. There are 16 residues in the CDR3. Trimming left V 1 base short and J 4 bases short, with 19 bases between. The DNA for the CDR3 is TGCAGCGTTGAAGGGTTGGGGCAGTATCCTTTCTATGGCTACACCTTC. Translating gives CSVEGLGQYPFYGYTF.

There are a few counts of this clone. V is TRBV4-2 and J is TRBJ2-6, with no clear D. This CDR3 contains 18 residues. V lost 1 base and J lost 0, with 13 bases in between. Per germline, CDR1 LGHNA and CDR2 YNFKEQ. CDR3 sequence: CASSQVTWSNSGANVLTF. The CDR3 region has the DNA TGTGCCAGCAGCCAAGTAACTTGGTCAAACTCTGGGGCCAACGTCCTGACTTTC.

The V and J genes are TRBV5-1 and TRBJ2-1, with 14 bases aligning to TRBD2. J gave up 4 bases and V 3 bases, and 12 bases lay outside the gene matches. Germline CDR1 SGHRS, CDR2 YFSETQ. The CDR3 is 19 amino acids. The CDR3 nucleotides read TGCGCCAGCAGCTCCGGGGGACTAGCGGGGGTAGGCGGTTACAATGAGCAGTTCTTC. Its translation is CASSSGGLAGVGGYNEQFF.

V and J are TRBV9 and TRBJ2-5; D possibly corresponds to TRBD2 (6 bases). This CDR3 comprises 14 residues. Per the germline V gene, CDR1 is SGDLS and CDR2 is YYNGEE. Trimming stripped 3 bases from V and 5 bases from J, with 14 bases between. CDR3 sequence: CASSGGGGAETQYF. CDR3 DNA: TGTGCCAGCAGCGGGGGAGGAGGGGCGGAGACCCAGTACTTC.

The rearrangement joins TRBV5-1 to TRBJ2-7, with TRBD2 identical over 9 bases. Trimming cost V 1 base and J 3 bases; bases outside gene matches: 5. Germline V gene data show CDR1 as SGHRS and CDR2 as YFSETQ. The length of the CDR3 is 15 residues. The CDR3 reads CASSLFSGRSYEQYF. The CDR3 DNA sequence: TGCGCCAGCAGCTTGTTTAGCGGGAGAAGCTACGAGCAGTACTTC.

The chain is built from TRBV29-1 and TRBJ1-2; possibly TRBD1 for D (6 bases). The germline gives CDR1 SQVTM, CDR2 ANQGSEA. The V end was cut by 3 bases, the J end by 8 bases, with 13 bases between. CDR3 size: 12 residues. The CDR3 spells CSVEEGGGGYTF. The CDR3 DNA follows: TGCAGCGTTGAGGAGGGAGGGGGAGGCTACACCTTC.

J is TRBJ1-5 and V is TRBV27, with 7 bases lining up with TRBD1. CDR1 and CDR2 (germline): MNHEY, SMNVEV (reference sequence). The trim removed 5 bases at V and 6 bases at J, leaving 13 bases unmatched. This CDR3 has 16 amino acids. CDR3 nucleotides: TGTGCCAGCAGTAGAAGTTCGGACAGACAGGGTCAGCCCCAGCATTTT. This sequence encodes CASSRSSDRQGQPQHF.

CDR3 sequence: CASSQEAVIGNQPQHF. CDR3 bases: TGTGCCAGCAGCCAAGAGGCGGTTATCGGCAATCAGCCCCAGCATTTT. The chain is built from TRBV7-2 and TRBJ1-5; D is ambiguous. This CDR3 is built from 16 residues. The germline V and J ends were trimmed by 5 bases and 2 bases, with 16 bases remaining between them. Germline V gene sequence: CDR1 SGHTA, CDR2 FQGNSA.

This clone was observed once. This sequence joins TRBV11-2 and TRBJ2-3; D remains ambiguous. CDR3 length: 11 residues. Per the germline V gene, CDR1 is SGHAT and CDR2 is FQNNGV. The V gene lost 3 bases and the J gene lost 5 bases, with 3 bases spanning the gap. The CDR3 spells CASSFKDTQYF. CDR3 bases: TGTGCCAGCAGCTTTAAAGATACGCAGTATTTT.

The rearrangement uses TRBV19 and TRBJ2-7; 10 positions match TRBD2. CDR1 is LNHDA, CDR2 SQIVND, per germline (reference sequence). The trim removed 6 bases at V and 0 bases at J, leaving 2 bases unmatched. The length of the CDR3 is 14 residues. The DNA for the CDR3 is TGTGCCAGTAGCGCTAGCGGGGGCTCCTACGAGCAGTACTTC. Encoded protein: CASSASGGSYEQYF.

Comments on this clone: The same CDR3 is also encoded by other DNA sequences in this sample. V is TRBV27 and J is TRBJ1-5; possible D gene TRBD1, 5 bases. Trimming shortened V by 1 base and J by 1 base, and 8 bases separated the two germline ends. CDR3 size: 15 residues. Germline values: CDR1 MNHEY, CDR2 SMNVEV (reference sequence). CDR3 sequence (DNA): TGTGCCAGCAGTTTATGGGGGGGGAGCAATCAGCCCCAGCATTTT. Its translation is CASSLWGGSNQPQHF.

The chain couples TRBV19 to TRBJ2-7, with D perhaps matching TRBD2 (5 bases). Germline V gene data show CDR1 as LNHDA and CDR2 as SQIVND (reference sequence). The V gene lost 5 bases and the J gene lost 0 bases, with 11 bases spanning the gap. This CDR3 has 14 amino acids. In DNA form, the CDR3 reads TGTGCCAGTAGTTCGGGATCCTCCTCCTACGAGCAGTACTTC. It specifies CASSSGSSSYEQYF.

This chain joins TRBV6-5 and TRBJ1-1; TRBD1 is a possible D gene (6 bases). The V and J ends lost 8 bases and 1 base respectively, with 8 bases between them. Germline V CDR1 and CDR2: MNHEY, SVGAGI. The CDR3 has 12 amino acids. In DNA form, the CDR3 reads TGTGCCAGCCGACAGGCGAACACTGAAGCTTTCTTT. It translates to CASRQANTEAFF.

The gene calls are TRBV29-1 and TRBJ1-1; 7 nucleotides match TRBD1. Germline values: CDR1 SQVTM, CDR2 ANQGSEA. The CDR3 is made up of 11 amino acids. The V gene end was trimmed by 7 bases and the J gene end by 3 bases; junction bases not matched to a gene: 2. This CDR3 is CSAQGDTEAFF. In nucleotides, the CDR3 is TGCAGCGCTCAGGGGGACACTGAAGCTTTCTTT. Supplemented by reference TRBV29-1 and TRBJ1-1, the full variable domain reads SAVISQKPSRDICQRGTSLTIQCQVDSQVTMMFWYRQQPGQSLTLIATANQGSEATYESGFVIDKFPISRPNLTFSTLTVSNMSPEDSSIYLCSAQGDTEAFFGQGTRLTVV.

This chain connects TRBV5-6 to TRBJ2-7, with D maybe TRBD1 (6 bases). Trimming took 4 bases from V and 2 from J, leaving 16 bases between them. Germline CDR1 and CDR2: SGHDT and YYEEEE. CDR3 length: 15 residues. The CDR3 loop reads CASSVWTARTYEQYF. CDR3 nucleotide sequence: TGTGCCAGCAGCGTCTGGACAGCCCGCACCTACGAGCAGTACTTC.

The genes are TRBV29-1 and TRBJ1-1, with D possibly matching TRBD1 (6 bases). Germline CDR1 SQVTM, CDR2 ANQGSEA. Trimming shortened V by 5 bases and J by 5 bases, and 15 bases separated the two germline ends. This CDR3 comprises 13 residues. The chain's CDR3 is CSVHFGGRTEAFF. In nucleotides, the CDR3 is TGCAGCGTTCATTTCGGGGGGCGAACTGAAGCTTTCTTT.

This clone was detected once. The V and J genes are TRBV7-9 and TRBJ1-2, with D possibly matching TRBD1 (5 bases). Germline lookup yields CDR1 SEHNR and CDR2 FQNEAQ (reference sequence). The V gene lost 5 bases and the J gene lost 6 bases, with 13 bases spanning the gap. This CDR3 is built from 13 residues. The CDR3 is CASSMGPDDGYTF. The CDR3 DNA reads TGTGCCAGCAGCATGGGGCCGGACGATGGCTACACCTTC.

The V call is TRBV4-1, the J call TRBJ2-5; perhaps TRBD2 as D (5 bases). There are 14 residues in the CDR3. The V end lost 0 bases, the J end lost 5 bases, and 10 bases lay between the germline ends. The germline CDR1 and CDR2 sequences are MGHRA and YSYEKL. CDR3 nucleotide sequence: TGCGCCAGCAGCCAAGAGGATAGAGGGGAGACCCAGTACTTC. This encodes CASSQEDRGETQYF.

The CDR3 loop is CSVERTESPYEQYF. The CDR3 nucleotides are TGCAGCGTTGAAAGGACAGAGAGTCCCTACGAGCAGTACTTC. V and J are TRBV29-1 and TRBJ2-7; D may be TRBD1 (6 bases). There are 14 residues in the CDR3. V lost 2 bases to trimming and J lost 2 bases, with 13 bases between them. Germline CDR1 is SQVTM and CDR2 is ANQGSEA.

This chain connects TRBV7-9 to TRBJ1-1, with D possibly matching TRBD1 (5 bases). Germline CDR1 SEHNR, CDR2 FQNEAQ (reference sequence). The V end was cut by 4 bases, the J end by 0 bases, with 12 bases between. The CDR3 runs to 15 residues. The DNA of the CDR3 is TGTGCCAGCAGCTCCCAAATGGGGCTGAACACTGAAGCTTTCTTT. Translating it yields CASSSQMGLNTEAFF.

The chain employs TRBV7-7 and TRBJ2-5; D is uncertain. CDR1 and CDR2 (germline): SSHAT, FNYEAQ (reference sequence). The CDR3 spans 13 residues. Deletions cut 4 bases from V and 3 bases from J, with 9 bases between. CDR3 sequence: CASSSVVEETQYF. CDR3 in DNA: TGTGCCAGCAGCTCCGTAGTCGAAGAGACCCAGTACTTC.

The rearrangement links TRBV6-5 to TRBJ1-5, with 7 bases matching TRBD1. V lost 6 bases and J lost 5; bases outside the gene matches: 4. Germline CDR1 MNHEY, CDR2 SVGAGI. CDR3 size: 13 residues. CDR3 DNA: TGTGCCAGCAGGGTGACAGGGTATCAGCCCCAGCATTTT. Its translation: CASRVTGYQPQHF.

The J gene is TRBJ1-1, the V gene TRBV6-5, with TRBD1 matching 9 bases. V shed 8 bases and J 4 bases; nucleotides not matched to a gene: 11. CDR3 length equals 15 residues. In germline, CDR1 is MNHEY, CDR2 SVGAGI. CDR3: CASGETGGPGTEAFF. The CDR3 DNA reads as TGTGCCAGCGGCGAAACAGGGGGCCCCGGCACTGAAGCTTTCTTT.

The J gene is TRBJ1-1, the V gene TRBV19; 9 nucleotides align to TRBD1. The CDR3 length is 14 residues. Germline-derived CDR1 and CDR2 are LNHDA and SQIVND (reference sequence). With 10 bases clipped from V and 6 bases from J, the junction kept 12 bases outside the gene matches. The CDR3 DNA reads TGTGCCACCGCCGCACAGGGGGCAAGGGCTGAAGCTTTCTTT. It is translated as CATAAQGARAEAFF. The full variable domain, completed using reference TRBV19 and TRBJ1-1, is DGGITQSPKYLFRKEGQNVTLSCEQNLNHDAMYWYRQDPGQGLRLIYYSQIVNDFQKGDIAEGYSVSREKKESFPLTVTSAQKNPTAFYLCATAAQGARAEAFFGQGTRLTVV.

The chain has TRBV10-3 and TRBJ2-3; 8 bases align to TRBD1. The CDR3 has 14 amino acids. Trimming cost V 11 bases and J 4 bases; bases outside gene matches: 11. CDR1 ENHRY and CDR2 SYGVKD come from the germline V gene. CDR3 DNA sequence: TGTGCCGCCGCGGACAGGGAAGGGGCAGATACGCAGTATTTT. Protein sequence: CAAADREGADTQYF.